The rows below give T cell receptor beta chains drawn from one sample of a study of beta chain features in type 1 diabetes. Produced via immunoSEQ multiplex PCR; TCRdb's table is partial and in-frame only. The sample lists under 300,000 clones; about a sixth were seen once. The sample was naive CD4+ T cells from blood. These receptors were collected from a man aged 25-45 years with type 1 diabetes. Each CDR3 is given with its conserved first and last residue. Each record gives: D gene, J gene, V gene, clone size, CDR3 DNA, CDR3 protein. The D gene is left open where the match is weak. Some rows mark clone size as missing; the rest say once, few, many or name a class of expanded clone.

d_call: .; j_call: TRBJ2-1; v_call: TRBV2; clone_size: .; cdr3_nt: TGTGCCAGCAGTCCTAACAATGAGCAGTTCTTC; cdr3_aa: CASSPNNEQFF
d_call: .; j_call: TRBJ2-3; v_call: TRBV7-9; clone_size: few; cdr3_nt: TGTGCCAGCGGGGCAGATACGCAGTATTTT; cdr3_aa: CASGADTQYF
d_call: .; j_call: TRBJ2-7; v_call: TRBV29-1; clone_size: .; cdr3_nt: TGCAGCGTTGAGGGTAGCTCCTACGAGCAGTACTTC; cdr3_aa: CSVEGSSYEQYF
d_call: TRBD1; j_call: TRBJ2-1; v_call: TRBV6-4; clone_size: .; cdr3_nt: TGTGCCAGCAGTGCTACCGGGACAGCCAATGAGCAGTTCTTC; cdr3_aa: CASSATGTANEQFF
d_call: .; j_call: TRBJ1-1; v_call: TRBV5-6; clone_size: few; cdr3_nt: TGTGCCAGCAGCTTGGTTGGGGGCCCCTACTCGGGCACTGAAGCTTTCTTT; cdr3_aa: CASSLVGGPYSGTEAFF
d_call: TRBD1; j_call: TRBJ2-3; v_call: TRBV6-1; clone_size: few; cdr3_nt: TGTGCCAGCAGCCGGGACAGGACCACAGATACGCAGTATTTT; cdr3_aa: CASSRDRTTDTQYF
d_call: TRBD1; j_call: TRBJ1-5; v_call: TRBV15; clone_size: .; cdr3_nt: TGTGCCACCAGCAAGGACAGGGGGCATCAGCCCCAGCATTTT; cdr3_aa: CATSKDRGHQPQHF
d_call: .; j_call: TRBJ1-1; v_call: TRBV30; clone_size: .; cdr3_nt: TGTGCCTGGAGTAGGGTTTGGGACACTGAAGCTTTCTTT; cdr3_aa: CAWSRVWDTEAFF
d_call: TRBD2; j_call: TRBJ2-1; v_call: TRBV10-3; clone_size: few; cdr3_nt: TGTGCCATCGGACTAGCGGGAACGACCTACAATGAGCAGTTCTTC; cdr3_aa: CAIGLAGTTYNEQFF
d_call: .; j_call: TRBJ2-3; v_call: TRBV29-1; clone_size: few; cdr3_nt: TGCAGCGTTGAAGGCACTATGCGAACTAGCACAGATACGCAGTATTTT; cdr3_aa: CSVEGTMRTSTDTQYF
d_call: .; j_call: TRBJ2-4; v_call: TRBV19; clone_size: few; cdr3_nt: TGTGCCAGTATTTATGGGGAAGCCAAAAACATTCAGTACTTC; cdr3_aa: CASIYGEAKNIQYF
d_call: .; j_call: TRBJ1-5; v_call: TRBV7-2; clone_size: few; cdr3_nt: TGTGCCAGCAGCTTAGGGGCGTATGGCCAGCCCCAGCATTTT; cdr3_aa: CASSLGAYGQPQHF
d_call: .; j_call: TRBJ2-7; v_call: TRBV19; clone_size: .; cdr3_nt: TGTGCCAGTAAGAGGTTGGGGGAGCAGTACTTC; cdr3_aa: CASKRLGEQYF
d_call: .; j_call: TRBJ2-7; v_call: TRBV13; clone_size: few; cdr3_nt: TGTGCCAGCAGCTTAAACAGGGCGAGTTACGAGCAGTACTTC; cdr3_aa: CASSLNRASYEQYF
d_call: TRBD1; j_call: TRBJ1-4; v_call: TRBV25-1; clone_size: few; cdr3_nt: TGTGCCAGCAGTGACCCCGGGACAGGGGATGAAAAACTGTTTTTT; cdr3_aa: CASSDPGTGDEKLFF
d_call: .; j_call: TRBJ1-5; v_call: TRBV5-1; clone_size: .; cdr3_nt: TGCGCCAGCAGCTTGGACCCAGGGGCCAGCAATCAGCCCCAGCATTTT; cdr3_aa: CASSLDPGASNQPQHF
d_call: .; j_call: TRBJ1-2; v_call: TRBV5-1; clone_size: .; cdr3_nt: TGCGCCAGCAGCTTGACACAGCTCTATGGCTACACCTTC; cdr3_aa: CASSLTQLYGYTF
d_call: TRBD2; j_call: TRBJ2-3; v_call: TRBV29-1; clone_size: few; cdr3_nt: TGCAGCGTTCCGCCGGCGGCTAGCGGGAGGACTAGCACAGATACGCAGTATTTT; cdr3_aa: CSVPPAASGRTSTDTQYF
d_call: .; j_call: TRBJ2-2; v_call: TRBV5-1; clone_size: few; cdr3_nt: TGCGCCAGCAGCTTGTCTTCTAACAGGCTAACCGGGGAGCTGTTTTTT; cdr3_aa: CASSLSSNRLTGELFF
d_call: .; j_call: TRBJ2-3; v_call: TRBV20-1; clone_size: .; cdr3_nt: TGCAGTGCCCATCACCGAGATACGCAGTATTTT; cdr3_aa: CSAHHRDTQYF
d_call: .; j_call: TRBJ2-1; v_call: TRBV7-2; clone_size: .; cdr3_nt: TGTGCCAGCAGCAACTACAATGAGCAGTTCTTC; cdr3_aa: CASSNYNEQFF
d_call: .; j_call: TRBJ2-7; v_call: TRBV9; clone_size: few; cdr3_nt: TGTGCCAGCAGCCCGAGTTGGAGCTACGAGCAGTACTTC; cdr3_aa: CASSPSWSYEQYF
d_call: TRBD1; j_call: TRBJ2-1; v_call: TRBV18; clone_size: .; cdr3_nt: TGTGCCAGCTCACCCCGGACAGGGGGTTACAATGAGCAGTTCTTC; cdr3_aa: CASSPRTGGYNEQFF
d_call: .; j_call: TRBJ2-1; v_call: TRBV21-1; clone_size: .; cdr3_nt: TGTGCCAGCAGCAAGGGGGAGCAGTTCTTC; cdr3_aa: CASSKGEQFF
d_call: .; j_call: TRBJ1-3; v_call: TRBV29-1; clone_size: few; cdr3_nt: TGCAGCGTTGCCCTTCAGGCAGGAAACACCATATATTTT; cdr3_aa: CSVALQAGNTIYF
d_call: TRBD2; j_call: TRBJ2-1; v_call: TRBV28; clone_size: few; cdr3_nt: TGTGCCAGCAGTCCCCATAGCGGGGTGGGATACAATGAGCAGTTCTTC; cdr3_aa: CASSPHSGVGYNEQFF
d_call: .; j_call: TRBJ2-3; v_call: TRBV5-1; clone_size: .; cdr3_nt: TGCGCCAGCAGCGACGCGGCAGGGGAAACAGATACGCAGTATTTT; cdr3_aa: CASSDAAGETDTQYF
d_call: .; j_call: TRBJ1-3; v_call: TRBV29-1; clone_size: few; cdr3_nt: TGCAGCGTTGGGGAGGGAGGCTCTGGAAACACCATATATTTT; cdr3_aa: CSVGEGGSGNTIYF
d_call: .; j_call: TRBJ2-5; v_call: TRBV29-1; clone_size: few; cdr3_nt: TGCAGCGTTGATCTCGGCCAGGTTCAGACCCAGTACTTC; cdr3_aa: CSVDLGQVQTQYF
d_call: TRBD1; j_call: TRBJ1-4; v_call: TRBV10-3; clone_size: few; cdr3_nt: TGTGCCATCAGGGACAGGGTCGGATTTGGCGAAAAACTGTTTTTT; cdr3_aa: CAIRDRVGFGEKLFF
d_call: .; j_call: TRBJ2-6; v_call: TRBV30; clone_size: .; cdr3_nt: TGTGCCTGGACCTCTGGGGCCAACGTCCTGACTTTC; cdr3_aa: CAWTSGANVLTF
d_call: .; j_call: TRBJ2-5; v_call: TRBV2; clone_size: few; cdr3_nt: TGTGCCAGCAGGGAAGACTCGAATCAGTACTTC; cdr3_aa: CASREDSNQYF
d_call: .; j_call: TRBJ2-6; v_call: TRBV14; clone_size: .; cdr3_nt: TGTGCCAGCAGCCCCTCCGGGGGCTACTCTGGGGCCAACGTCCTGACTTTC; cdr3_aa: CASSPSGGYSGANVLTF
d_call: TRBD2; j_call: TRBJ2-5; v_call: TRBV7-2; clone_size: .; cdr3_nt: TGTGCCAGCAGCTTCCTAGCGGGGGTACAAGAGACCCAGTACTTC; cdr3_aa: CASSFLAGVQETQYF
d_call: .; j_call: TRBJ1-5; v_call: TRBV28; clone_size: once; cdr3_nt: TGTGCCAGCAGTTTTACTCGGGGGGGCAATCAGCCCCAGCATTTT; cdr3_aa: CASSFTRGGNQPQHF
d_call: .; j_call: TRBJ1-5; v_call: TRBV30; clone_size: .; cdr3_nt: TGTGCCTGCGCGACCGGGACAAATCAGCCCCAGCATTTT; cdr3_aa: CACATGTNQPQHF